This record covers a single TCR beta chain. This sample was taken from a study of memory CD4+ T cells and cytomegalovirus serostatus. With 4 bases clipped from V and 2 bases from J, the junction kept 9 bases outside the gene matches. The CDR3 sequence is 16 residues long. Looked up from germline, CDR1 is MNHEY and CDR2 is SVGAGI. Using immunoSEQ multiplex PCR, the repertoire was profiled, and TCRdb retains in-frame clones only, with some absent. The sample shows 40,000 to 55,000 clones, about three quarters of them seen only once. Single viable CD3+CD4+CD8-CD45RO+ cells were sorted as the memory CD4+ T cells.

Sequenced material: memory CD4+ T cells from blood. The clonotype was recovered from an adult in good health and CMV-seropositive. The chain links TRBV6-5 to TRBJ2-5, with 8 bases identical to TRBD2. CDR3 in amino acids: CASSSGGAVGQETQYF. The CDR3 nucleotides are TGTGCCAGCAGTTCCGGGGGGGCCGTTGGACAAGAGACCCAGTACTTC.